The TCR beta chain under discussion was sequenced for a study of T-cell memory formation after mild COVID-19. Findings and caveats of the study: Pre-infection memory harbored some responding clones, suggesting cross-reactive memory joined.

CDR1 and CDR2 (germline): KGHSH, LQKENI. The CDR3 loop spans 16 amino acids. V was clipped by 0 bases and J by 4 bases; unmatched bases: 7. TCRdb processed the 5' RACE reads anew with MiXCR; each CDR3 protein has one entry. There are around 250,000 distinct CDR3 sequences in the sample; over 15% occur only once, and 2.1% lies in the top ten. This clonotype was seen a few times. Its antigen is still unknown. Input material: PBMCs or a T cell subset sorted from them (not recorded which). The sequence was collected from an adult woman who had mild COVID-19 (a few samples of this study predate the infection). Cell type and time point are not known. V usage is TRBV18 and J usage is TRBJ1-2, with 8 nucleotides matching TRBD1. The CDR3 loop is CASSPPMGQATYGYTF. For the CDR3, the DNA is TGTGCCAGCTCACCACCGATGGGACAGGCAACCTATGGCTACACCTTC.